This T cell receptor (beta chain) was observed in a study of cytomegalovirus exposure and HLA in healthy donors. Study-wide points: Earlier analysis looked at TCR beta V segments, and most were productive about 87% or about 30% of the time.

PCR employed 60 Vbeta and 13 Jbeta primers. The data were produced by immunoSEQ multiplex PCR, yet TCRdb's version contains in-frame clones alone and is incomplete. This table has approximately 150,000 clones, more than 60% appearing once. Comments on this clone: Its antigen is undetermined.

The CDR3 extends over 15 amino acids. Germline CDR1 SGHVS, CDR2 FQNEAQ. Trimming removed 5 bases from V and 6 bases from J, with 16 bases in between. The clonotype originates from a female donor in good health and CMV-seronegative. The sample taken for sequencing was PBMCs. The chain recombines TRBV7-8 with TRBJ2-2, with D hard to call. This CDR3 is CASSPSGLGAGELFF. CDR3 nucleotide sequence: TGTGCCAGCAGCCCTAGTGGCCTCGGCGCCGGGGAGCTGTTTTTT.